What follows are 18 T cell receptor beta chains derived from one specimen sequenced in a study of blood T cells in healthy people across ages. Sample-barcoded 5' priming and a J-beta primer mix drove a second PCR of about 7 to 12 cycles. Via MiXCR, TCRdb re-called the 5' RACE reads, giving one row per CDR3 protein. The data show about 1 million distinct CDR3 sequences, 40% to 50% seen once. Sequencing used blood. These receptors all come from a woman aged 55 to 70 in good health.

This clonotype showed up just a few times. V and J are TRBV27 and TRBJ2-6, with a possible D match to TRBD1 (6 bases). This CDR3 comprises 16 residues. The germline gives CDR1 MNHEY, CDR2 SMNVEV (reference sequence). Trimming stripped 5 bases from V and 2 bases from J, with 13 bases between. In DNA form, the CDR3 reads TGTGCCAGCAGTGTCCACAGGGTTGCTGGGGCCAACGTCCTGACTTTC. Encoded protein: CASSVHRVAGANVLTF.

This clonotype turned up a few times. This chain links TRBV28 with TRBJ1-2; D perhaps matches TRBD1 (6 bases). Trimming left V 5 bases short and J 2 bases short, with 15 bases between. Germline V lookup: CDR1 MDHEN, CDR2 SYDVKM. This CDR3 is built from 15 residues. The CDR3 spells CASSAYSGANYGYTF. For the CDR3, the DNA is TGTGCCAGCAGTGCCTACTCGGGGGCAAACTATGGCTACACCTTC.

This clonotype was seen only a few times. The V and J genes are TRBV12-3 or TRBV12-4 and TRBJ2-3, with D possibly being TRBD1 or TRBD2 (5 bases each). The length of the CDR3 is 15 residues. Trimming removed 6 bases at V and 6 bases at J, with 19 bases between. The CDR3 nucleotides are TGTGCCAGCAGCAGCGCCGGGGCAGGGCTGGATACGCAGTATTTT. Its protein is CASSSAGAGLDTQYF.

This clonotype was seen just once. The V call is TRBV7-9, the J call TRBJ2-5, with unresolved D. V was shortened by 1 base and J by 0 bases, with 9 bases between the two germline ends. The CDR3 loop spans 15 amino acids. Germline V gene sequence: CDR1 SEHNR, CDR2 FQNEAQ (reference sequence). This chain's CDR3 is CASSLVAGHQETQYF. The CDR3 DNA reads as TGTGCCAGCAGCTTAGTCGCAGGACACCAAGAGACCCAGTACTTC. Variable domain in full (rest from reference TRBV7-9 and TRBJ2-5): DTGVSQNPRHKITKRGQNVTFRCDPISEHNRLYWYRQTLGQGPEFLTYFQNEAQLEKSRLLSDRFSAERPKGSFSTLEIQRTEQGDSAMYLCASSLVAGHQETQYFGPGTRLLVL.

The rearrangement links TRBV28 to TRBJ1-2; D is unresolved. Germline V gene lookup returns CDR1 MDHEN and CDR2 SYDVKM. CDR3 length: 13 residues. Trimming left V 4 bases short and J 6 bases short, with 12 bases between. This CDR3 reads CASSSVNFDGYTF. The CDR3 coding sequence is TGTGCCAGCAGTTCCGTAAATTTTGATGGCTACACCTTC.

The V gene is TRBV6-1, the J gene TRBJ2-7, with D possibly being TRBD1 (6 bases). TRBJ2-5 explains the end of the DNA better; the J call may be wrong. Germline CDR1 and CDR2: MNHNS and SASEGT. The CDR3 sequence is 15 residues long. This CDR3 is CASSMDRGREETQYF. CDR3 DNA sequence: TGTGCCAGCAGCATGGACAGAGGCCGAGAAGAGACCCAGTACTTC.

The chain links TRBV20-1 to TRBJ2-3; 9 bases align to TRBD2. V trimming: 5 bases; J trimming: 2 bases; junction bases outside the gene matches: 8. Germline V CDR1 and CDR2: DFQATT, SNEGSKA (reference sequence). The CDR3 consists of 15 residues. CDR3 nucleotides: TGCAGTGCTCCATTGGGCGGGAGGGTCACAGATACGCAGTATTTT. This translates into CSAPLGGRVTDTQYF.

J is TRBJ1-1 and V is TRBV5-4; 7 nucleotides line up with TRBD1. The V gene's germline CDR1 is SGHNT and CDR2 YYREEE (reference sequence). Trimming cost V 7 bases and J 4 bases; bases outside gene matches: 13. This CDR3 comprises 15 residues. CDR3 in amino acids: CASERLQGMSTEAFF. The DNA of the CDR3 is TGTGCCAGCGAGAGACTACAGGGGATGAGCACTGAAGCTTTCTTT.

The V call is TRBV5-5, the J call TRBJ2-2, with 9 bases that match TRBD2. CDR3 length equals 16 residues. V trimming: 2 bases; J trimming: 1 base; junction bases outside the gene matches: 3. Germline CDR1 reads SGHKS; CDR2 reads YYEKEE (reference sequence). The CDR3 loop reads CASSLGLALNTGELFF. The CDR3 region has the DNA TGTGCCAGCAGCTTAGGACTAGCGCTGAACACCGGGGAGCTGTTTTTT.

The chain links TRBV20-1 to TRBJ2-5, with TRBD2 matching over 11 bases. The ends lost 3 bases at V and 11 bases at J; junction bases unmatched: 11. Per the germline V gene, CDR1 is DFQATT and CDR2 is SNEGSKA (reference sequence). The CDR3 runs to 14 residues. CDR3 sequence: CSASLAGGWSEQYF. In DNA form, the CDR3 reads TGCAGTGCTAGTTTAGCGGGAGGGTGGAGTGAGCAGTACTTC.

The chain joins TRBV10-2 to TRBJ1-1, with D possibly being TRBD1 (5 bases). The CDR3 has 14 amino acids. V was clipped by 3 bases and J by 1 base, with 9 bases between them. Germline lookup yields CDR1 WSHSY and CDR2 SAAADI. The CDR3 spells CASSDQGANTEAFF. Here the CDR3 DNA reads TGCGCCAGCAGTGACCAGGGCGCGAACACTGAAGCTTTCTTT.

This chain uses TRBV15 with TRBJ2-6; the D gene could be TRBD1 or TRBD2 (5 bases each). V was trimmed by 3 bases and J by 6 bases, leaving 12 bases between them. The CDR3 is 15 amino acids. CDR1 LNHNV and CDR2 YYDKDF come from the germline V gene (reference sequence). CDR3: CATSSGGFTANVLTF. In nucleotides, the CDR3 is TGTGCCACCAGCAGTGGGGGATTCACGGCCAACGTCCTGACTTTC.

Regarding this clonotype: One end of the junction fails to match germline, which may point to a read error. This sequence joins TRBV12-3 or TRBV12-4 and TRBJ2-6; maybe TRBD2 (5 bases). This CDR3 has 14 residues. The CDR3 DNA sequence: TGTGCCGGCAGTTCGGGAAGTGGGGCCAACGTCCTGACTTTC. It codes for CAGSSGSGANVLTF.

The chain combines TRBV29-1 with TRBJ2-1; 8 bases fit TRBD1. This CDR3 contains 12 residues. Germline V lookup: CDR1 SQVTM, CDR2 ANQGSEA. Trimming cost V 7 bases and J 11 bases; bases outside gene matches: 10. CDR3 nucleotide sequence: TGCAGCGGCGGACAGGGTGGTCTACAGCAGTTCTTC. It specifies CSGGQGGLQQFF.

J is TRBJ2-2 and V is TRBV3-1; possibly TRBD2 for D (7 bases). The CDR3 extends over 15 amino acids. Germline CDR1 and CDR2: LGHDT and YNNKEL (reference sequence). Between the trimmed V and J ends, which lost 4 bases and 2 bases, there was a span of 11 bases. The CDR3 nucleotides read TGTGCCAGCAGCCGGAGCGGGACAAACACCGGGGAGCTGTTTTTT. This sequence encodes CASSRSGTNTGELFF.

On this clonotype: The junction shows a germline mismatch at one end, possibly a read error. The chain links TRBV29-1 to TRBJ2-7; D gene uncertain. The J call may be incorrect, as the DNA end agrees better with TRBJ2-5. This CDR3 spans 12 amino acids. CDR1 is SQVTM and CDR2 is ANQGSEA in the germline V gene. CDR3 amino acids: CGVDNSGETQYF. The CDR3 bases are TGCGGCGTTGACAACTCCGGGGAGACCCAGTACTTC.

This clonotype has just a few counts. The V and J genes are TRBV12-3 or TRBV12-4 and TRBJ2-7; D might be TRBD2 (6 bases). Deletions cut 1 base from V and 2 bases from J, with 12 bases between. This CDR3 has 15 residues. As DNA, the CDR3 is TGTGCCAGCAGTTTAGGGGGAGGACTTACCTACGAGCAGTACTTC. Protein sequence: CASSLGGGLTYEQYF.

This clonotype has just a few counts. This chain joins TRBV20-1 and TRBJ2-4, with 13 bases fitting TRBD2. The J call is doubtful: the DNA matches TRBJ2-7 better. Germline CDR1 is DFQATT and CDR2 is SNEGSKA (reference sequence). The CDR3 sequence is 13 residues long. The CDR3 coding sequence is TGCAGTGCTGGACTAGCGGGAGTCCGCGAGCAGTACTTC. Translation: CSAGLAGVREQYF.